Each of the 27 T cell receptor beta chains below was sequenced from the same sample in a study of T cell responses to AZD1222 COVID-19 vaccine. Only in-frame clones appear in the TCRdb table, and some are missing; sequencing was by immunoSEQ multiplex PCR. The table has 150,000 to 200,000 clones, around 86% seen once; the top ten hold approximately 2.5%. The input for sequencing was peripheral blood, taken on day 0 of MenACWY control vaccination. Source of these receptors: an adult in good health.

The genes are TRBV23-1 and TRBJ1-1; D not certain. TRBV23-1 is known as an ORF, though its function is uncertain. Trimming shortened V by 8 bases and J by 6 bases, and 10 bases separated the two germline ends. This CDR3 contains 11 residues. CDR3 bases: TGCGCCAGCGTGATGTGGTCTGAAGCTTTCTTT. Its protein product is CASVMWSEAFF.

V is TRBV4-3 and J is TRBJ2-7; 7 bases are a match to TRBD1. J was trimmed by 0 bases and V by 4 bases; bases with no gene match: 6. This CDR3 spans 15 amino acids. Germline lookup yields CDR1 LGHNA and CDR2 YSLEER. The CDR3 coding sequence is TGCGCCAGCAGCCGTTCCGGGACAGACTCCTACGAGCAGTACTTC. This codes for CASSRSGTDSYEQYF.

The gene calls are TRBV6-1 and TRBJ1-2; possible D gene TRBD1, 5 bases. The CDR3 totals 14 residues. The germline V gene has CDR1 MNHNS and CDR2 SASEGT. V was shortened by 3 bases and J by 8 bases, with 16 bases between the two germline ends. DNA of the CDR3: TGTGCCAGCAGTGACCCGGGACGCCGGTCGGGCTACACCTTC. Its translation is CASSDPGRRSGYTF.

This clone is a singleton in its sample. The rearrangement links TRBV9 to TRBJ2-3; D uncertain. Germline V gene sequence: CDR1 SGDLS, CDR2 YYNGEE. The CDR3 consists of 16 residues. V lost 0 bases, J lost 0 bases, and 11 bases lay in between. CDR3: CASSVGVQTSTDTQYF. Here the CDR3 DNA reads TGTGCCAGCAGCGTAGGAGTGCAGACTAGCACAGATACGCAGTATTTT.

The sample holds a few counts of this clone. V usage is TRBV3-1 (or the pseudogene TRBV3-2) and J usage is TRBJ2-1, with D perhaps TRBD1 (6 bases). The germline gives CDR1 LGHDT, CDR2 YNNKEL (reference sequence). The V end lost 3 bases, the J end lost 5 bases, and 20 bases lay between the germline ends. The CDR3 contains 17 residues. This CDR3 is CASSHDIPGVGDNEQFF. CDR3 nucleotide sequence: TGTGCCAGCAGCCACGACATACCAGGGGTAGGGGACAATGAGCAGTTCTTC.

This sequence joins TRBV21-1 and TRBJ1-6. TRBV21-1 is described as a pseudogene. The CDR3 is 16 amino acids. The CDR3 DNA sequence: TGTGCCAGCAGCAAAGACCGGGCAGTCTCTAATTCACCCCTCCACTTT. It codes for CASSKDRAVSNSPLHF.

On this clone: In the same sample, other DNA sequences code for this CDR3. This chain joins TRBV28 and TRBJ2-7; 9 positions agree with TRBD2. This CDR3 region has 14 residues. V lost 3 bases to trimming and J lost 4 bases; unmatched junction nucleotides: 4. Germline V CDR1 and CDR2: MDHEN, SYDVKM. CDR3 bases: TGTGCCAGCAGTTTGGGCGGGAGGGGTTACGAGCAGTACTTC. It translates to CASSLGGRGYEQYF.

This chain connects TRBV5-1 to TRBJ1-4; no definite D call. The length of the CDR3 is 16 residues. CDR1 and CDR2 from the germline V gene are SGHRS and YFSETQ. V lost 0 bases to trimming and J lost 3 bases, with 12 bases between them. CDR3 sequence (DNA): TGCGCCAGCAGCTTGGACTTCGGCGGGGCTAATGAAAAACTGTTTTTT. Its protein is CASSLDFGGANEKLFF.

The chain joins TRBV29-1 to TRBJ2-1; the D gene is possibly TRBD2 (6 bases). Germline values: CDR1 SQVTM, CDR2 ANQGSEA. Trimming left V 4 bases short and J 6 bases short, with 10 bases between. The CDR3 covers 12 residues. The CDR3 here is CSVAGGTNEQFF. CDR3 coding DNA: TGCAGCGTTGCGGGCGGGACCAATGAGCAGTTCTTC.

This clone was counted once. V is TRBV2 and J is TRBJ2-7, with D possibly being TRBD2 (6 bases). The V and J ends lost 4 bases and 0 bases respectively, with 13 bases between them. The CDR3 sequence is 15 residues long. The germline gives CDR1 SNHLY, CDR2 FYNNEI. The CDR3 nucleotides read TGTGCCAGCAGTGGAGCGGGTGGGCCCTCCTACGAGCAGTACTTC. It yields the protein CASSGAGGPSYEQYF.

This chain links TRBV2 with TRBJ2-7; 7 positions match TRBD2. Trimming removed 3 bases from V and 2 bases from J; junction bases left unmatched: 7. The CDR3 consists of 15 residues. Germline CDR1 is SNHLY and CDR2 is FYNNEI. The CDR3 loop reads CASSDRASGAYEQYF. The CDR3 DNA follows: TGTGCCAGCAGTGATAGGGCTAGCGGAGCCTACGAGCAGTACTTC.

The genes are TRBV27 and TRBJ1-4; D may be TRBD1 (5 bases). Trimming removed 5 bases from V and 7 bases from J, with 11 bases in between. This CDR3 spans 13 amino acids. CDR1 is MNHEY and CDR2 is SMNVEV in the germline V gene (reference sequence). CDR3 region: CASSGGASEKLFF. The CDR3 DNA follows: TGTGCCAGCAGTGGCGGGGCTAGTGAAAAACTGTTTTTT. Based on the CDR3 plus reference TRBV27 and TRBJ1-4, the full variable domain is EAQVTQNPRYLITVTGKKLTVTCSQNMNHEYMSWYRQDPGLGLRQIYYSMNVEVTDKGDVPEGYKVSRKEKRNFPLILESPSPNQTSLYFCASSGGASEKLFFGSGTQLSVL.

The chain employs TRBV20-1 and TRBJ1-5; TRBD1 agrees at 7 bases. The CDR3 is made up of 14 amino acids. V shed 3 bases and J 6 bases; nucleotides not matched to a gene: 8. CDR1 and CDR2 (germline): DFQATT, SNEGSKA (reference sequence). The CDR3 here is CSASETGSSQPQHF. The DNA for the CDR3 is TGCAGTGCTAGTGAGACAGGGAGTTCTCAGCCCCAGCATTTT.

The chain has TRBV19 and TRBJ1-6, with D maybe TRBD1 (6 bases). This CDR3 comprises 14 residues. In germline, CDR1 is LNHDA, CDR2 SQIVND (reference sequence). V lost 5 bases and J lost 5, with 10 bases in between. The CDR3 coding sequence is TGTGCCAGTAGTGGGGGACATGATAATTCACCCCTCCACTTT. As protein: CASSGGHDNSPLHF.

The chain uses TRBV27 and TRBJ2-7, with D possibly TRBD2 on 6 matching bases. This CDR3 is 14 amino acids long. Germline V CDR1 and CDR2: MNHEY, SMNVEV (reference sequence). V gave up 6 bases and J gave up 2 bases, with 14 bases separating them. The CDR3: CASRPRTGAYEQYF. The CDR3 bases are TGTGCCAGCAGGCCCAGGACGGGGGCCTACGAGCAGTACTTC.

The chain recombines TRBV5-1 with TRBJ1-1; D is unclear. Looked up from germline, CDR1 is SGHRS and CDR2 is YFSETQ. Trimming removed 4 bases from V and 1 base from J, with 8 bases in between. CDR3 length: 13 amino acids. CDR3 DNA: TGCGCCAGCAGCATCGACGGGAACACTGAAGCTTTCTTT. Protein sequence: CASSIDGNTEAFF.

The chain carries TRBV29-1 and TRBJ1-1; no reliable D call. The V end lost 3 bases, the J end lost 11 bases, and 16 bases lay between the germline ends. The CDR3 totals 12 residues. Germline V gene lookup returns CDR1 SQVTM and CDR2 ANQGSEA. The CDR3 nucleotides are TGCAGCGTTGATATTTCCAGGTCGGTGGCTTTCTTT. Translation: CSVDISRSVAFF.

The chain couples TRBV4-2 to TRBJ1-6, with TRBD1 as a possible D gene (5 bases). Per the germline V gene, CDR1 is LGHNA and CDR2 is YNFKEQ. The ends were cut back, 0 bases at V and 0 bases at J, with 15 bases in the middle. The CDR3 is 19 amino acids. Here the CDR3 reads CASSQEAVRESSYNSPLHF. For the CDR3, the DNA is TGTGCCAGCAGCCAAGAAGCAGTCAGGGAGAGCTCCTATAATTCACCCCTCCACTTT.

This chain joins TRBV5-1 and TRBJ2-7, with no clear D. There are 14 residues in the CDR3. Germline V gene data show CDR1 as SGHRS and CDR2 as YFSETQ. V lost 0 bases and J lost 2, with 9 bases in between. In DNA, the CDR3 is TGCGCCAGCAGCTTGGCCGGGCAGACCTACGAGCAGTACTTC. Residues: CASSLAGQTYEQYF.

This clone was seen once. This chain joins TRBV30 and TRBJ2-5; D is undetermined. The germline V gene encodes CDR1 GTSNPN and CDR2 SVGIG (reference sequence). Trimming stripped 4 bases from V and 5 bases from J, with 5 bases between. The CDR3 has 10 residues. The CDR3 sequence: CAWMGETQYF. The CDR3 DNA is TGTGCCTGGATGGGGGAGACCCAGTACTTC.

The chain employs TRBV21-1 and TRBJ2-2; the listed D gene, TRBD1, was not tested against the DNA. TRBV21-1 counts as a pseudogene. This CDR3 is 16 amino acids long. CDR3: CASSKWGRIFTGELFF. CDR3 bases: TGTGCCAGCAGCAAATGGGGCCGTATTTTCACCGGGGAGCTGTTTTTT.

The J gene is TRBJ2-3, the V gene TRBV29-1; 14 nucleotides align to TRBD2. Germline V gives CDR1 SQVTM, CDR2 ANQGSEA. The CDR3 contains 14 residues. With V trimmed by 8 bases and J by 5 bases, 6 bases remained unmatched. The CDR3 here is CSSTGLAGVDTQYF. The CDR3 DNA is TGCAGCTCTACGGGACTAGCGGGAGTAGATACGCAGTATTTT.

The rearrangement links TRBV6-1 to TRBJ2-3; the D is unclear. The germline V and J ends were trimmed by 3 bases and 2 bases, with 18 bases remaining between them. Germline V gene sequence: CDR1 MNHNS, CDR2 SASEGT. This CDR3 contains 17 residues. CDR3: CASSEVLLKGSTDTQYF. The DNA of the CDR3 is TGTGCCAGCAGTGAGGTTCTCTTGAAGGGTTCCACAGATACGCAGTATTTT.

The J gene is TRBJ2-3, the V gene TRBV5-4; D call uncertain. The CDR3 spans 16 residues. Germline lookup yields CDR1 SGHNT and CDR2 YYREEE (reference sequence). V shed 0 bases and J shed 6 bases, with 17 bases lying between them. CDR3 sequence (DNA): TGTGCCAGCAGCTTGGTGCCCGGACGGACGTCGGATACGCAGTATTTT. Its translation: CASSLVPGRTSDTQYF.

This chain links TRBV19 with TRBJ2-2; D uncertain. The CDR3 contains 17 residues. Germline-derived CDR1 and CDR2 are LNHDA and SQIVND (reference sequence). Trimming took 5 bases from V and 0 from J, leaving 16 bases between them. The DNA of the CDR3 is TGTGCCAGTAGTCAACAGACCCTGACCGCGAACACCGGGGAGCTGTTTTTT. Translation: CASSQQTLTANTGELFF.

V and J are TRBV29-1 and TRBJ1-1; TRBD1 is a possible D gene (5 bases). Germline CDR1 SQVTM, CDR2 ANQGSEA. The CDR3 has 14 residues. V lost 6 bases, J lost 1 base, and 15 bases lay in between. The CDR3 DNA sequence: TGCAGCGTACTAGACAGAAACACGAACACTGAAGCTTTCTTT. Translating it yields CSVLDRNTNTEAFF.

This clone is a singleton in its sample. The rearrangement links TRBV19 to TRBJ1-2; weak D call: TRBD1 (5 bases). This CDR3 has 17 amino acids. V shed 3 bases and J shed 2 bases, with 19 bases lying between them. The germline V gene has CDR1 LNHDA and CDR2 SQIVND (reference sequence). CDR3 sequence reads: CASSISSSGTENYGYTF. The CDR3 DNA reads as TGTGCCAGTAGTATTTCCTCCTCCGGGACGGAAAACTATGGCTACACCTTC.